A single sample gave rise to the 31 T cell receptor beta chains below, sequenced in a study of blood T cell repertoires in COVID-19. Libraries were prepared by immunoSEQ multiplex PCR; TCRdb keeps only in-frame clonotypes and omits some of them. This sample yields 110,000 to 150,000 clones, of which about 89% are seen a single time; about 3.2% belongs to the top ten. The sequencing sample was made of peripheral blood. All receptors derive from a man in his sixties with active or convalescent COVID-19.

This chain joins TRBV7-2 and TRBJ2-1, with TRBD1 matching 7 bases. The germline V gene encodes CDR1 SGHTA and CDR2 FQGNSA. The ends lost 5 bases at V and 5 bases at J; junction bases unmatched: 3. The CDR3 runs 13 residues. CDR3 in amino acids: CASSPGGNNEQFF. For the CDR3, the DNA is TGTGCCAGCAGCCCAGGGGGAAACAATGAGCAGTTCTTC.

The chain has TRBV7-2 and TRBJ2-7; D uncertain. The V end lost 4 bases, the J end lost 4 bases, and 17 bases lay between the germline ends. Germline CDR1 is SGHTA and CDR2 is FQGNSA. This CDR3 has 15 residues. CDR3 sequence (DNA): TGTGCCAGCAGCTCAGATTCTACGATCGGGTACGAGCAGTACTTC. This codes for CASSSDSTIGYEQYF.

Written as DNA, the CDR3 is TGTGCCAGCAGTGTGGGAGGTGCTAAAAACATTCAGTACTTC. Its translation: CASSVGGAKNIQYF. The V gene is TRBV7-2, the J gene TRBJ2-4; D might be TRBD2 (6 bases). V was shortened by 6 bases and J by 4 bases, with 13 bases between the two germline ends. Germline V gene sequence: CDR1 SGHTA, CDR2 FQGNSA. This CDR3 region has 14 residues.

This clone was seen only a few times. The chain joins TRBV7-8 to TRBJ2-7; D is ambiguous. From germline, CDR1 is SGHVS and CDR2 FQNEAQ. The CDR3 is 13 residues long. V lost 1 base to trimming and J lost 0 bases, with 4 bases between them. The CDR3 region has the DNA TGTGCCAGCAGCTTAGTTAACTCCTACGAGCAGTACTTC. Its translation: CASSLVNSYEQYF.

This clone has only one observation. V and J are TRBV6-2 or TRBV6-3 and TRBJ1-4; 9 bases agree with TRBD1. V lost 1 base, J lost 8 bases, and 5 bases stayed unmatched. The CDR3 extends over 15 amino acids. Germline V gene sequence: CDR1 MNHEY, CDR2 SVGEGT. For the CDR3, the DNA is TGTGCCAGCAGTTACTACAGGGGGCATGAGGAAAAACTGTTTTTT. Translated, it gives CASSYYRGHEEKLFF.

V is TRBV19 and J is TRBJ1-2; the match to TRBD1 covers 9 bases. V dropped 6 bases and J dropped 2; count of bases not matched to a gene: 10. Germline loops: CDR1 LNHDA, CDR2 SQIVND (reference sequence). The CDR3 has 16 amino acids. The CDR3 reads CASSTPGQGKNYGYTF. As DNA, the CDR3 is TGTGCCAGTAGCACTCCGGGACAGGGAAAGAACTATGGCTACACCTTC.

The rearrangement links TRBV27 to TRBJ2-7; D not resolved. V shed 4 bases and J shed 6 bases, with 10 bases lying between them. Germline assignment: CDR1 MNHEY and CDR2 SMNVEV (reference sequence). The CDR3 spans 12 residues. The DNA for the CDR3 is TGTGCCAGCAGTTCCTCCTCGGGCGAGCAGTACTTC. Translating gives CASSSSSGEQYF.

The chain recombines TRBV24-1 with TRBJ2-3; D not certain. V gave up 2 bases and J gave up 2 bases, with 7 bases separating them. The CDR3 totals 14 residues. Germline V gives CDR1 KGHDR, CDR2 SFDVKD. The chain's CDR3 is CATSDSQYTDTQYF. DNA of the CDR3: TGTGCCACCAGTGATTCTCAGTACACAGATACGCAGTATTTT.

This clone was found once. The CDR3 sequence: CASRSLGGSEAFF. CDR3 nucleotides: TGTGCCAGCAGATCTTTAGGGGGTTCTGAAGCTTTCTTT. V and J are TRBV27 and TRBJ1-1; D may be TRBD1 (6 bases). Germline V gene sequence: CDR1 MNHEY, CDR2 SMNVEV (reference sequence). Trimming cost V 6 bases and J 6 bases, with 14 bases left between them. The CDR3 has 13 amino acids.

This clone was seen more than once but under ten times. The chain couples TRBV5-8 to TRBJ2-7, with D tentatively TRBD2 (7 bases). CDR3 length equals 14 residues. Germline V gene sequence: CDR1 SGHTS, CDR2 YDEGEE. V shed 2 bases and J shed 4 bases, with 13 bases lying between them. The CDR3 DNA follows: TGTGCCAGCAGCTTAGGGAGGGGGGGGTACGAGCAGTACTTC. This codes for CASSLGRGGYEQYF.

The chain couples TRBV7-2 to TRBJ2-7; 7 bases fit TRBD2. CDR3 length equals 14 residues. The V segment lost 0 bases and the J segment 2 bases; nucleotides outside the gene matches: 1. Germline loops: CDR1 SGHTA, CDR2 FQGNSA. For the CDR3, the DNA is TGTGCCAGCAGCTTAGCCGGGACTACCTACGAGCAGTACTTC. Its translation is CASSLAGTTYEQYF. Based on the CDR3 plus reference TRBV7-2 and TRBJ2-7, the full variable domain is GAGVSQSPSNKVTEKGKDVELRCDPISGHTALYWYRQSLGQGLEFLIYFQGNSAPDKSGLPSDRFSAERTGGSVSTLTIQRTQQEDSAVYLCASSLAGTTYEQYFGPGTRLTVT.

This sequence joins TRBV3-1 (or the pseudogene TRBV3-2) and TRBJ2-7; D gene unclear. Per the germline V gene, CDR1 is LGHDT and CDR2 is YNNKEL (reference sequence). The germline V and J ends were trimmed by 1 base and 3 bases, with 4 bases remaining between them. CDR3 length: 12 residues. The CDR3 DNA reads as TGTGCCAGCAGCCAAGTTATCTACGAGCAGTACTTC. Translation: CASSQVIYEQYF.

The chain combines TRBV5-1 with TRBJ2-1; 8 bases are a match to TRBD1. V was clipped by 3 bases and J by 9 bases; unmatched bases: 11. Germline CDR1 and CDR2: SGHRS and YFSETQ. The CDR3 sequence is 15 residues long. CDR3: CASSYDPQGAGEQFF. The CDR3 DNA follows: TGCGCCAGCAGCTATGATCCCCAGGGGGCTGGTGAGCAGTTCTTC.

The CDR3 sequence is CATSPWRDRYEQYF. CDR3 sequence (DNA): TGTGCCACCAGCCCGTGGCGGGACCGATACGAGCAGTACTTC. V is TRBV15 and J is TRBJ2-7, with a possible D match to TRBD2 (6 bases). Germline V CDR1 and CDR2: LNHNV, YYDKDF (reference sequence). The CDR3 loop spans 14 amino acids. V lost 5 bases, J lost 4 bases, and 15 bases lay in between.

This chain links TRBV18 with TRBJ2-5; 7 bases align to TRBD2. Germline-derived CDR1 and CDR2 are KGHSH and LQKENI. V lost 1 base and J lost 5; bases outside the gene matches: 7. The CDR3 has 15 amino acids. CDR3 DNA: TGTGCCAGCTCACCACGTAAAGCGGGGCTTGAGACCCAGTACTTC. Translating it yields CASSPRKAGLETQYF.

CDR3 amino acids: CASSLGPGKETQYF. The CDR3 DNA sequence: TGCGCCAGCAGCTTGGGTCCGGGGAAAGAGACCCAGTACTTC. The V gene is TRBV5-1, the J gene TRBJ2-5; D may be TRBD2 (5 bases). The V gene lost 0 bases and the J gene lost 3 bases, with 9 bases spanning the gap. The CDR3 is 14 amino acids. The V gene's germline CDR1 is SGHRS and CDR2 YFSETQ.

CDR3 DNA: TGTGCCACCAAGAGGACTAGCGGGAGGGGAAAAGAGACCCAGTACTTC. It yields the protein CATKRTSGRGKETQYF. V gene TRBV7-2 combines with J gene TRBJ2-5, with 15 positions matching TRBD2. CDR3 size: 16 residues. J gave up 3 bases and V 10 bases, and 9 bases lay outside the gene matches. Germline V gives CDR1 SGHTA, CDR2 FQGNSA.

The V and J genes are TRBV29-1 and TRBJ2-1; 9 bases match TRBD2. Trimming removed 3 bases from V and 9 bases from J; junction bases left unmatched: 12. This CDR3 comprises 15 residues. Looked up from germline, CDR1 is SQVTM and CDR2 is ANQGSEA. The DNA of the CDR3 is TGCAGCGTTGAGAAAACCGGGACTAGCTGGGGTGAGCAGTTCTTC. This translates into CSVEKTGTSWGEQFF.

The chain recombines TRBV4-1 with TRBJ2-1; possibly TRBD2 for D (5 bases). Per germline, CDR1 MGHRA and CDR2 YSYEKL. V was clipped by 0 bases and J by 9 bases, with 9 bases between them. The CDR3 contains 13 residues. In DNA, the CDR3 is TGCGCCAGCAGCCAAGATGAGGGCAGTGAGCAGTTCTTC. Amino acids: CASSQDEGSEQFF.

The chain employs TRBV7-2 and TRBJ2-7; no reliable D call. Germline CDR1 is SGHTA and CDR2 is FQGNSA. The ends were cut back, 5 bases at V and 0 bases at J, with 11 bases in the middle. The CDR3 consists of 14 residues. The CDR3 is CASSPLRSSYEQYF. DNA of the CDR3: TGTGCCAGCAGCCCCCTACGGAGCTCCTACGAGCAGTACTTC.

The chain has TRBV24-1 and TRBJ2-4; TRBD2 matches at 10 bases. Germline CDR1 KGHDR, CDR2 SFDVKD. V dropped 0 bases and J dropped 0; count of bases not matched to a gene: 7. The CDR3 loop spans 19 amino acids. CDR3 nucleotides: TGTGCCACCAGTGATTTGACTAGCGGGAATAATATAGCCAAAAACATTCAGTACTTC. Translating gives CATSDLTSGNNIAKNIQYF.

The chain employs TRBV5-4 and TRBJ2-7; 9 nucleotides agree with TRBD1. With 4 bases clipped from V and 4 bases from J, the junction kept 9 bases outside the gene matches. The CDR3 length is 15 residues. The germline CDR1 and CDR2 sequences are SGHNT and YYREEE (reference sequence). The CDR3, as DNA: TGTGCCAGCAGCGCCGGGACAGGGTTAAGGTACGAGCAGTACTTC. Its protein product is CASSAGTGLRYEQYF.

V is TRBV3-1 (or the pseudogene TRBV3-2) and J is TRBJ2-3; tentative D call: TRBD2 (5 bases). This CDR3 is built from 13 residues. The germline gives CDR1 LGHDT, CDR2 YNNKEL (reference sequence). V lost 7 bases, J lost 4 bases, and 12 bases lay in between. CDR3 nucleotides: TGTGCCAGCACCCAGCGTAGCGCAGATACGCAGTATTTT. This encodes CASTQRSADTQYF.

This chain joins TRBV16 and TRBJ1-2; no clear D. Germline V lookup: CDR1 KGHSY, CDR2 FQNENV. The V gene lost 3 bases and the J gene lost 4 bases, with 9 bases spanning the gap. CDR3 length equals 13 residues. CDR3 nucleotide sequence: TGTGCCAGCAGCCACACGGGAGGCTATGGCTACACCTTC. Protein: CASSHTGGYGYTF.

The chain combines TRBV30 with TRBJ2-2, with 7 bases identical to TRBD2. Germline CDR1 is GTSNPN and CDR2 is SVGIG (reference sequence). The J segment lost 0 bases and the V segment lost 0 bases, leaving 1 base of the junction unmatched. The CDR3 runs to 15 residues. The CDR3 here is CAWSVRGTNTGELFF. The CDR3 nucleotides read TGTGCCTGGAGTGTGCGGGGGACGAACACCGGGGAGCTGTTTTTT.

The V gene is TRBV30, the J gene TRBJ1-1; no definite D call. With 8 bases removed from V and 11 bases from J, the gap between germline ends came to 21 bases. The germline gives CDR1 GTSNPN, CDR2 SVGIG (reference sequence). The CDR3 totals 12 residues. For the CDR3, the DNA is TGTGCCACAGCCCACCTGGGAGGGCGGGCTTTCTTT. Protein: CATAHLGGRAFF.

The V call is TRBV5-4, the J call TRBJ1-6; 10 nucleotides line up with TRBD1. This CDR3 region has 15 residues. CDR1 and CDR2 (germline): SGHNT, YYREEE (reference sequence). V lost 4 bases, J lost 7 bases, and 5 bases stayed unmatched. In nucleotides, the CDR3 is TGTGCCAGCAGCCCGGGACAGGGGACAAATTCACCCCTCCACTTT. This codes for CASSPGQGTNSPLHF.

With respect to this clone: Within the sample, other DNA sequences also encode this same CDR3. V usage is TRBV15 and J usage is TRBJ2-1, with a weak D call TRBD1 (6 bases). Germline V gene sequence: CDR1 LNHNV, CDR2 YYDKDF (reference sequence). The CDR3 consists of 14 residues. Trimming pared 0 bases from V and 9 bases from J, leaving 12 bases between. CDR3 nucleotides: TGTGCCACCAGCAGAGAAGGGGGTCGGGGTGAGCAGTTCTTC. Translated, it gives CATSREGGRGEQFF.

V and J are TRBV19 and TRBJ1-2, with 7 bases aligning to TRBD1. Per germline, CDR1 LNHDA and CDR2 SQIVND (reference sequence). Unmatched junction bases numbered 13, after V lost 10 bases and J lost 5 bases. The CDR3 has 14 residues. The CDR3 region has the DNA TGTGCCACGGCAGGGGGTAGGAAAGAATATGGCTACACCTTC. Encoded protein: CATAGGRKEYGYTF.

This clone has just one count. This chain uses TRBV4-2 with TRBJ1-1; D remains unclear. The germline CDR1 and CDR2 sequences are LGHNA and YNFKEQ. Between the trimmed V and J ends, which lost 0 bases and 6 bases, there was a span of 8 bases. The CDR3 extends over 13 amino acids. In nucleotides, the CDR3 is TGTGCCAGCAGCCAAGAACTCGCGGCTGAAGCTTTCTTT. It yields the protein CASSQELAAEAFF.

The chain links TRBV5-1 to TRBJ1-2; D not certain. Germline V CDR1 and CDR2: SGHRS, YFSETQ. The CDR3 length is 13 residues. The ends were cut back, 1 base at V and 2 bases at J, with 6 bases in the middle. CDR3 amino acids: CASSLPGNYGYTF. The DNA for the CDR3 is TGCGCCAGCAGCTTGCCGGGGAACTATGGCTACACCTTC.